This T cell receptor beta chain appears in the sequencing data of a study of blood T cell repertoires in COVID-19. The germline CDR1 and CDR2 sequences are MGHRA and YSYEKL. Deletions cut 2 bases from V and 2 bases from J, with 10 bases between. The CDR3 is 15 amino acids. Profiled with immunoSEQ multiplex PCR; TCRdb holds only in-frame clones, not every one. The sample lists approximately 470,000 clones, approximately 90% occurring once. The TCR was taken from a woman younger than 30 who had recovered from COVID-19. The chain employs TRBV4-1 and TRBJ1-3; no clear D. Sequenced: PBMCs or T cells enriched from blood (not recorded which). CDR3 nucleotides: TGCGCCAGCAGCCAAAACCTAGGCCCTGGAAACACCATATATTTT. This encodes CASSQNLGPGNTIYF.